Each of the 19 T cell receptor beta chains below was sequenced from the same sample in a study of T cells in women clearing cervical HPV infection. Method: immunoSEQ multiplex PCR; TCRdb's copy keeps in-frame clones and lacks some. Reported are about 30,000 clones; the ten largest clones contain around 3.2%. The sample taken for sequencing was blood buffy coat. Receptors were obtained from a woman aged 18 to 69 with a cervical HPV16 infection that either progressed to CIN3+ or cleared (not recorded which).

A remark on this clone: The CDR3 extends 3 residues past the end of the read, so its final part is completed from the germline J gene. This chain joins TRBV7-9 and TRBJ2-2; D gene uncertain. Trimming took 2 bases from V and 7 from J, leaving 5 bases between them. The germline V gene encodes CDR1 SEHNR and CDR2 FQNEAQ (reference sequence). There are 12 residues in the CDR3. The CDR3 protein is CASSLINGELFF. The CDR3 bases that were read are TGTGCCAGCAGCTTAATTAACGGGGAG.

Notes on this clone: The read ends 3 residues shy of where the CDR3 ends; the end is completed using the germline J gene. This chain joins TRBV5-4 and TRBJ2-3, with D perhaps matching TRBD2 (5 bases). The CDR3 consists of 12 residues. The germline V and J ends were trimmed by 4 bases and 6 bases, with 9 bases remaining between them. CDR1 and CDR2 (germline): SGHNT, YYREEE (reference sequence). CDR3 region: CASSTLADTQYF. The covered CDR3 bases are TGTGCCAGCAGCACATTAGCGGATACG.

About this clone: Coverage ceases 3 residues before the CDR3 finishes, and the germline J gene fills in the end. The genes are TRBV7-9 and TRBJ2-2; the match to TRBD2 covers 8 bases. Germline V gene lookup returns CDR1 SEHNR and CDR2 FQNEAQ (reference sequence). V was pared by 3 bases and J by 3 bases, with 3 bases of the junction left unmatched. The CDR3 is made up of 15 amino acids. CDR3 residues: CASSFLGGDTGELFF. The covered CDR3 bases are TGTGCCAGCAGCTTCCTCGGGGGGGACACCGGGGAG.

Note on this clone: The CDR3 is cut off 3 residues early in the read; its end comes from the germline J gene. The V and J genes are TRBV2 and TRBJ2-3; the match to TRBD2 covers 10 bases. CDR3 size: 14 residues. Germline CDR1 is SNHLY and CDR2 is FYNNEI. Losses at the gene ends were 6 bases for V and 6 bases for J; bases not matched to a gene: 6. CDR3: CASSYSGRQDTQYF. The CDR3 DNA, read in part, is TGTGCCAGCAGCTATAGCGGGAGGCAGGATACG.

Remarks on this clone: The CDR3 is cut off 3 residues early in the read; its end comes from the germline J gene. The chain uses TRBV19 and TRBJ1-2, with D uncertain. The CDR3 is 14 amino acids. Germline V gene data show CDR1 as LNHDA and CDR2 as SQIVND (reference sequence). Here the CDR3 reads CASRENRNSYDYTF. The covered CDR3 bases are TGTGCCAGTAGGGAGAACAGAAACTCCTACGAC.

As regards this clone: The DNA ends 3 residues before the CDR3 does, and the rest of the CDR3 is filled in from the germline J gene. The chain joins TRBV11-3 to TRBJ2-7; D is undetermined. The CDR3 totals 15 residues. With 2 bases removed from V and 6 bases from J, the gap between germline ends came to 17 bases. CDR1 and CDR2 (germline): SGHNT, YENEEA. Incomplete CDR3 DNA: TGTGCCAGCAGCTTAAATTTAATCTTTGGTAGCGAG. It translates to CASSLNLIFGSE. The full CDR3 protein is CASSLNLIFGSEQYF.

The DNA read from the CDR3 is TGCGCCAGCAGCTTATCGGACAGCCAAGAGACC. Protein sequence: CASSLSDSQET. The full-length CDR3 reads as CASSLSDSQETQYF. V usage is TRBV5-1 and J usage is TRBJ2-5; D is perhaps TRBD1 (6 bases). The sequence runs out 3 residues before the end of the CDR3; the remainder is reconstructed from the germline J gene. The CDR3 runs to 14 residues. With 2 bases removed from V and 1 base from J, the gap between germline ends came to 9 bases. CDR1 and CDR2 from the germline V gene are SGHRS and YFSETQ.

Comment on this clone: The read falls 3 residues short of the CDR3 end, and the missing part is taken from the germline J gene. The rearrangement uses TRBV29-1 and TRBJ2-4, with D uncertain. Germline V CDR1 and CDR2: SQVTM, ANQGSEA. The CDR3 runs to 14 residues. With 4 bases removed from V and 0 bases from J, the gap between germline ends came to 10 bases. This CDR3 reads CSVVVSGAKNIQYF. The CDR3 bases that were read are TGCAGCGTTGTAGTGTCCGGAGCCAAAAACATT.

As regards this clone: Read sequence stops 3 residues before the CDR3 end, and the germline J gene provides the missing end. The J gene is TRBJ2-7, the V gene TRBV5-5; 7 nucleotides line up with TRBD1. Germline V CDR1 and CDR2: SGHKS, YYEKEE (reference sequence). J lost 2 bases, V lost 3 bases, and 5 bases had no gene match. The CDR3 covers 14 residues. Partial CDR3 DNA: TGTGCCAGCAGCTATAGGGACAGAGCCTACGAG. It codes for CASSYRDRAYE. The entire CDR3 is CASSYRDRAYEQYF. Using reference TRBV5-5 and TRBJ2-7 for the parts outside the CDR3, the full variable domain is DAGVTQSPTHLIKTRGQQVTLRCSPISGHKSVSWYQQVLGQGPQFIFQYYEKEERGRGNFPDRFSARQFPNYSSELNVNALLLGDSALYLCASSYRDRAYEQYFGPGTRLTVT.

Of note for this clone: The read gets to within 3 residues of the CDR3 end, and the germline J gene fills in the rest. The J gene is TRBJ1-5, the V gene TRBV7-3; D not resolved. V lost 2 bases to trimming and J lost 7 bases, with 9 bases between them. The germline V gene encodes CDR1 SGHTA and CDR2 FQGTGA. The CDR3 has 13 residues. The covered CDR3 bases are TGTGCCAGCAGCTTACAGGCGCACCAGCCC. Its translation is CASSLQAHQP. The full CDR3 protein is CASSLQAHQPQHF.

The sequenced CDR3 bases are TGTGCCAGTAGTCTCGGGGGACAGGGGTCGATGGAGACC. Protein: CASSLGGQGSMET. The entire CDR3 protein reads CASSLGGQGSMETQYF. The rearrangement links TRBV19 to TRBJ2-5; 10 bases map to TRBD1. The missing CDR3 end, 3 residues past where the read stops, is filled in from the germline J gene. The CDR3 sequence is 16 residues long. The germline gives CDR1 LNHDA, CDR2 SQIVND (reference sequence). Trimming took 5 bases from V and 5 from J; bases not matched to a gene: 11.

For this clone: The CDR3 end falls 3 residues outside the read, so it is completed with the germline J gene. This sequence joins TRBV5-1 and TRBJ2-7; 13 bases line up with TRBD2. The CDR3 is made up of 16 amino acids. Germline values: CDR1 SGHRS, CDR2 YFSETQ. V gave up 4 bases and J gave up 6 bases; unmatched junction bases: 10. The sequenced part of the CDR3 DNA is TGCGCCAGCAGCACATTTCCGGGACTAGCGGGATCCGAG. Translated: CASSTFPGLAGSE. The whole CDR3 sequence reads CASSTFPGLAGSEQYF.

Regarding this clone: The read ends 3 residues shy of where the CDR3 ends; the end is completed using the germline J gene. The chain carries TRBV20-1 and TRBJ1-6; 7 bases match TRBD1. This CDR3 is built from 12 residues. Germline V lookup: CDR1 DFQATT, CDR2 SNEGSKA (reference sequence). The V and J ends lost 6 bases and 7 bases, in that order; junction bases with no gene match: 3. The CDR3 protein is CSAWTGNSPLHF. The CDR3 bases that were read are TGCAGTGCCTGGACAGGAAATTCACCC.

Of note for this clone: The CDR3 end is not reached by the read, which stops 3 residues before it; the germline J gene fills it in. The chain uses TRBV20-1 and TRBJ1-5, with 10 bases aligning to TRBD1. Trimming removed 2 bases from V and 5 bases from J; junction bases left unmatched: 9. The CDR3 is 16 amino acids. Germline CDR1 DFQATT, CDR2 SNEGSKA (reference sequence). Partial CDR3 DNA: TGCAGTGCTAGAAAAATTACCGGGACAGGGGATCAGCCC. It translates to CSARKITGTGDQP. In full, the CDR3 is CSARKITGTGDQPQHF.

In regard to this clone: The read terminates 3 residues before the CDR3 end, so the remaining end is supplied by the germline J gene. The rearrangement uses TRBV30 and TRBJ2-3, with TRBD2 as a possible D gene (5 bases). Germline CDR1 GTSNPN, CDR2 SVGIG (reference sequence). V was shortened by 1 base and J by 3 bases, with 17 bases between the two germline ends. This CDR3 spans 16 amino acids. CDR3 bases read: TGTGCCTGGAGTGCCCCCACAGCGGTCAAAACAGATACG. Amino acids: CAWSAPTAVKTDT. The full CDR3 protein is CAWSAPTAVKTDTQYF.

Comment on this clone: The CDR3 extends 3 residues past the end of the read, so its final part is completed from the germline J gene. The chain couples TRBV5-1 to TRBJ2-3; D is perhaps TRBD1 (5 bases). The CDR3 covers 15 residues. The V end was cut by 0 bases, the J end by 1 base, with 9 bases between. The germline CDR1 and CDR2 sequences are SGHRS and YFSETQ. CDR3 in amino acids: CASSLARVGTDTQYF. Incomplete CDR3 DNA: TGCGCCAGCAGCTTGGCCAGGGTAGGCACAGATACG.

In regard to this clone: The CDR3 goes on 3 residues after the read ends, and that part is filled in from the germline J gene. The V and J genes are TRBV6-2 or TRBV6-3 and TRBJ2-1, with a weak D call TRBD2 (6 bases). In germline, CDR1 is MNHEY, CDR2 SVGEGT. V lost 10 bases to trimming and J lost 7 bases, with 23 bases between them. The CDR3 is 15 amino acids. CDR3 DNA, as far as it was read: TGTGCCATAGGTGGGGGGTGGGGGTCCCAAAATGAG. Its protein product is CAIGGGWGSQNE. The complete CDR3 sequence is CAIGGGWGSQNEQFF.

Concerning this clone: The read halts 3 residues ahead of the CDR3 end, with the missing end drawn from the germline J gene. The rearrangement uses TRBV7-2 and TRBJ2-1, with a tentative D call TRBD2 (5 bases). CDR1 is SGHTA and CDR2 is FQGNSA in the germline V gene. Trimming removed 0 bases at V and 0 bases at J, with 9 bases between. CDR3 length: 16 residues. The chain's CDR3 is CASSLATGSSYNEQFF. CDR3 DNA (partial): TGTGCCAGCAGCTTAGCAACGGGGAGCTCCTACAATGAG.

On this clone itself: The CDR3 extends 3 residues past the end of the read, so its final part is completed from the germline J gene. The chain joins TRBV12-3 or TRBV12-4 to TRBJ2-1; the match to TRBD2 covers 10 bases. V shed 5 bases and J 5 bases; nucleotides not matched to a gene: 6. The CDR3 length is 15 residues. The CDR3 protein is CASSRRTSGNNEQFF. The DNA read from the CDR3 is TGTGCCAGCAGTAGGAGGACTAGCGGTAACAATGAG.